A selection of T cell receptor beta chains follows, all from one sample in a study of T-cell memory formation after mild COVID-19. TCRdb reprocessed the 5' RACE reads via MiXCR and lists one record per CDR3 protein. The profile covers about 560,000 distinct CDR3 sequences, with about 20% appearing a single time and around 7.7% taken by the ten largest. Material for sequencing was PBMCs or a T cell subset sorted from them (not recorded which). Every receptor here comes from an adult woman who had mild COVID-19 (a few samples of this study predate the infection). Cell type and time point are not known. Each CDR3 is given with its conserved first and last residue. A row's size may be missing; if present it is once, few, many or a size class.

j_call: TRBJ1-5
v_call: TRBV12-3/TRBV12-4
clone_size: NA
cdr3_aa: CASSPDRAGYSNQPQHF

j_call: TRBJ1-5
v_call: TRBV12-3/TRBV12-4
clone_size: NA
cdr3_aa: CASSPRRQPQHF

j_call: TRBJ1-2
v_call: TRBV6-4
clone_size: NA
cdr3_aa: CASSDSEEGYGYTF

j_call: TRBJ2-7
v_call: TRBV14
clone_size: NA
cdr3_aa: CASSPLAGPRYEQYF

j_call: TRBJ1-4
v_call: TRBV18
clone_size: NA
cdr3_aa: CASSRSGTENEKLFF

j_call: TRBJ2-3
v_call: TRBV18
clone_size: few
cdr3_aa: CASSPGLAHTDTQYF

j_call: TRBJ1-2
v_call: TRBV6-6
clone_size: NA
cdr3_aa: CASSLTWGGDGYTF

j_call: TRBJ2-3
v_call: TRBV10-3
clone_size: NA
cdr3_aa: CAISAEPRPPTDTQYF

j_call: TRBJ2-2
v_call: TRBV6-5
clone_size: NA
cdr3_aa: CASSYESPTGTTGELFF

j_call: TRBJ2-5
v_call: TRBV7-2
clone_size: many
cdr3_aa: CASSGMGGAETQYF

j_call: TRBJ2-7
v_call: TRBV24-1
clone_size: NA
cdr3_aa: CATSAAGRSSYEQYF

j_call: TRBJ2-6
v_call: TRBV29-1
clone_size: many
cdr3_aa: CSVNSGANVLTF

j_call: TRBJ2-2
v_call: TRBV9
clone_size: few
cdr3_aa: CASSVARGAGELFF